Sequencing of this TCR beta chain was carried out in a study of PD-L1 blockade in urothelial cancer. Study-wide context: Reported median T cell count for blood samples was 140,000 to 150,000.

TCRdb's copy holds only in-frame clones and misses some; the assay was immunoSEQ multiplex PCR. The sample yields about 45,000 clones, around 82% seen once. V lost 4 bases to trimming and J lost 0 bases; unmatched junction nucleotides: 6. This CDR3 region has 15 residues. CDR1 SQVTM and CDR2 ANQGSEA come from the germline V gene. The time point here: peripheral blood 6 weeks after treatment start. Patients each gave 1 to 8 samples, pretreatment and on-treatment. This receptor was taken from a man aged 55 to 70 with urothelial cancer. This chain uses TRBV29-1 with TRBJ1-1, with 9 bases lining up with TRBD1. The source was PBMCs, collected around atezolizumab (anti-PD-L1) treatment. In DNA form, the CDR3 reads TGCAGCGTTGTGCGACAGGGGGTTTTGAACACTGAAGCTTTCTTT. Residues: CSVVRQGVLNTEAFF.